This T cell receptor (beta chain) was obtained from a study of T cells in Graves' hyperthyroidism and ophthalmopathy. PBMCs were obtained from 7.5 to 10 ml fresh peripheral blood. TCR beta CDR3 regions were amplified from RNA transcripts. The TCR CDR3 was amplified in a first-round RT-PCR using the HTBI primer set. From the multiplex PCR reads, TCRdb called clonotypes with MiXCR, one entry per CDR3 protein. The data show hundreds of thousands of distinct CDR3 sequences, roughly 15% seen once. V gave up 5 bases and J gave up 6 bases, with 15 bases separating them. The germline V gene encodes CDR1 MDHEN and CDR2 SYDVKM. This CDR3 is built from 14 residues.

J is TRBJ2-3 and V is TRBV28, with D perhaps TRBD1 (6 bases). This receptor was obtained from a woman between 18 and 29 years old with Graves' hyperthyroidism. Source material: blood. The CDR3 DNA reads TGTGCCAGCAGTAATCAGGGGTCCTGGGATACGCAGTATTTT. Its protein product is CASSNQGSWDTQYF.